The 19 T cell receptor beta chains listed next were all sequenced from one sample in a study of cytomegalovirus exposure and HLA in healthy donors. PCR was performed using 60 Vbeta and 13 Jbeta primers. The method was immunoSEQ multiplex PCR; TCRdb's version includes in-frame clones alone and lacks a portion of them. This table holds around 140,000 clones, over 65% found once. Input material: PBMCs. These receptors all come from a female donor in good health and CMV-seronegative.

The V gene is TRBV19, the J gene TRBJ2-7; 10 bases line up with TRBD1. The CDR3 runs 15 residues. Trimming at V came to 5 bases and at J to 3 bases, leaving 7 bases not matched to a gene. The V gene's germline CDR1 is LNHDA and CDR2 SQIVND (reference sequence). CDR3 sequence (DNA): TGTGCCAGTAGTTCAAGGGACAGGGGCAACTACGAGCAGTACTTC. Protein sequence: CASSSRDRGNYEQYF.

V and J are TRBV5-4 and TRBJ2-2; TRBD1 is a possible D gene (6 bases). Germline V gene lookup returns CDR1 SGHNT and CDR2 YYREEE (reference sequence). The V and J ends lost 0 bases and 5 bases respectively, with 8 bases between them. The CDR3 length is 14 residues. The CDR3 spells CASSLDQGTGELFF. Here the CDR3 DNA reads TGTGCCAGCAGCTTGGATCAGGGGACCGGGGAGCTGTTTTTT.

The sample holds one count of this clone. The chain combines TRBV28 with TRBJ1-6; the match to TRBD1 covers 7 bases. The V gene's germline CDR1 is MDHEN and CDR2 SYDVKM. The CDR3 is 15 residues long. The ends lost 3 bases at V and 10 bases at J; junction bases unmatched: 9. As DNA, the CDR3 is TGTGCCAGCAGTTTTCTACAGGGGTGGCGGTCACCCCTCCACTTT. Translating gives CASSFLQGWRSPLHF.

The chain has TRBV5-1 and TRBJ2-5; no definite D call. This CDR3 is 12 amino acids long. Germline CDR1 and CDR2: SGHRS and YFSETQ. V lost 2 bases, J lost 1 base, and 3 bases lay in between. The DNA for the CDR3 is TGCGCCAGCAGCTTCTCCCAAGAGACCCAGTACTTC. Translated, it gives CASSFSQETQYF.

The chain is built from TRBV19 and TRBJ1-5; 11 nucleotides agree with TRBD1. The CDR3 has 15 amino acids. The J segment lost 4 bases and the V segment lost 8 bases, leaving 7 bases of the junction unmatched. Germline values: CDR1 LNHDA, CDR2 SQIVND (reference sequence). The CDR3 bases are TGTGCCAGTGGGACAGGGGGTATGTCGAATCAGCCCCAGCATTTT. Its translation: CASGTGGMSNQPQHF.

The gene calls are TRBV19 and TRBJ2-1; no firm D call. Deletions cut 5 bases from V and 0 bases from J, with 11 bases between. CDR1 is LNHDA and CDR2 is SQIVND in the germline V gene (reference sequence). This CDR3 region has 15 residues. CDR3 bases: TGTGCCAGTAGTTCAGACTCGAGCTCCTACAATGAGCAGTTCTTC. Amino acid sequence: CASSSDSSSYNEQFF.

This chain links TRBV30 with TRBJ2-2, with D hard to call. CDR3 length: 12 residues. Germline loops: CDR1 GTSNPN, CDR2 SVGIG (reference sequence). Trimming cost V 2 bases and J 6 bases, with 7 bases left between them. CDR3 amino acids: CAWSLRAGELFF. CDR3 DNA: TGTGCCTGGAGTTTGCGCGCCGGGGAGCTGTTTTTT.

This chain connects TRBV7-8 to TRBJ1-1; D remains unclear. V was trimmed by 5 bases and J by 0 bases, leaving 7 bases between them. CDR1 and CDR2 from the germline V gene are SGHVS and FQNEAQ. The CDR3 spans 13 residues. The CDR3 loop reads CASSAYMNTEAFF. For the CDR3, the DNA is TGTGCCAGCAGCGCGTATATGAACACTGAAGCTTTCTTT.

The chain combines TRBV27 with TRBJ1-6, with a weak D call TRBD1 (6 bases). Germline CDR1 and CDR2: MNHEY and SMNVEV (reference sequence). V was shortened by 6 bases and J by 0 bases, with 18 bases between the two germline ends. The CDR3 runs to 18 residues. Written as DNA, the CDR3 is TGTGCCAGCAGGTCAAGGGTACAGGGACGCTCCTATAATTCACCCCTCCACTTT. This translates into CASRSRVQGRSYNSPLHF.

The V gene is TRBV28, the J gene TRBJ2-1; D perhaps matches TRBD1 (6 bases). This CDR3 region has 15 residues. CDR1 and CDR2 from the germline V gene are MDHEN and SYDVKM. V lost 3 bases to trimming and J lost 8 bases, with 17 bases between them. The CDR3 loop is CASSFGAWGRDEQFF. Here the CDR3 DNA reads TGTGCCAGCAGTTTCGGTGCTTGGGGGCGCGATGAGCAGTTCTTC.

V gene TRBV5-5 combines with J gene TRBJ2-1; 7 bases align to TRBD2. Per the germline V gene, CDR1 is SGHKS and CDR2 is YYEKEE (reference sequence). V lost 4 bases, J lost 5 bases, and 9 bases stayed unmatched. The CDR3 totals 15 residues. Here the CDR3 reads CASSKRLAGHNEQFF. CDR3 sequence (DNA): TGTGCCAGCAGCAAGCGATTAGCGGGCCACAATGAGCAGTTCTTC.

This CDR3 is CASRPSGTGGQPQHF. The CDR3 bases are TGTGCCAGCAGGCCCTCCGGGACAGGGGGGCAGCCCCAGCATTTT. This chain uses TRBV28 with TRBJ1-5; 11 bases map to TRBD1. The CDR3 totals 15 residues. From germline, CDR1 is MDHEN and CDR2 SYDVKM. Trimming took 6 bases from V and 7 from J; bases not matched to a gene: 8.

The rearrangement links TRBV5-8 to TRBJ2-6; perhaps TRBD2 as D (6 bases). CDR1 is SGHTS, CDR2 YDEGEE, per germline. The V end lost 4 bases, the J end lost 0 bases, and 14 bases lay between the germline ends. The CDR3 totals 17 residues. DNA for the CDR3: TGTGCCAGCAGCCGGGAGCAGGGACTCTCTGGGGCCAACGTCCTGACTTTC. It is translated as CASSREQGLSGANVLTF.

The chain combines TRBV19 with TRBJ2-3, with 9 bases identical to TRBD1. V shed 4 bases and J 1 base; nucleotides not matched to a gene: 0. The CDR3 has 14 amino acids. The germline V gene encodes CDR1 LNHDA and CDR2 SQIVND (reference sequence). The CDR3 nucleotides are TGTGCCAGTAGTAGGGACAGGGGCACAGATACGCAGTATTTT. Translation gives CASSRDRGTDTQYF.

V is TRBV2 and J is TRBJ2-3; 11 bases line up with TRBD2. Germline loops: CDR1 SNHLY, CDR2 FYNNEI. The CDR3 spans 14 residues. The V segment lost 6 bases and the J segment 3 bases; nucleotides outside the gene matches: 2. The CDR3 region has the DNA TGTGCCAGCAGAGTAGCGGGGGGGACAGATACGCAGTATTTT. As protein: CASRVAGGTDTQYF.

For this clone: Other DNA variants within this sample encode the same CDR3. The CDR3 DNA follows: TGTGCCAGCAGTTACGGGGGGTTGAACACTGAAGCTTTCTTT. It is translated as CASSYGGLNTEAFF. The V gene is TRBV6-6, the J gene TRBJ1-1; a weak D match, TRBD1 (5 bases). The germline V gene has CDR1 MNHNY and CDR2 SVGAGI (reference sequence). This CDR3 contains 14 residues. Trimming took off 2 bases at V and 0 bases at J, with 7 bases between the two ends.

This chain uses TRBV28 with TRBJ2-1, with TRBD2 matching over 9 bases. The CDR3 has 17 amino acids. Germline CDR1 reads MDHEN; CDR2 reads SYDVKM. The junction had 12 bases not matched to a gene; V was cut back by 5 bases and J by 4 bases. The CDR3 sequence: CASSHYLQRGAYNEQFF. The CDR3 DNA follows: TGTGCCAGCAGTCACTACCTTCAGCGGGGGGCATACAATGAGCAGTTCTTC.

V gene TRBV6-1 combines with J gene TRBJ2-3; 9 nucleotides align to TRBD2. Germline V gene sequence: CDR1 MNHNS, CDR2 SASEGT. The CDR3 runs 17 residues. V shed 3 bases and J 6 bases; nucleotides not matched to a gene: 13. CDR3 in DNA: TGTGCCAGCAGTGACGCGGGGGGGAGCCTGAGGGGGGATACGCAGTATTTT. Residues: CASSDAGGSLRGDTQYF.

The rearrangement uses TRBV19 and TRBJ2-7; the D gene is possibly TRBD1 (5 bases). This CDR3 contains 13 residues. V lost 5 bases and J lost 5, with 13 bases in between. Per the germline V gene, CDR1 is LNHDA and CDR2 is SQIVND (reference sequence). The CDR3 loop reads CASSFTGMDEQYF. The DNA of the CDR3 is TGTGCCAGTAGTTTCACAGGAATGGACGAGCAGTACTTC.